The sequence of this T cell receptor beta chain was determined in a study of T cells in Graves' hyperthyroidism and ophthalmopathy. Patients aged 18 to 65 had newly diagnosed hyperthyroidism of under 2 months' duration. The germline V gene has CDR1 SGHRS and CDR2 YFSETQ. The germline V and J ends were trimmed by 2 bases and 0 bases, with 6 bases remaining between them. The CDR3 loop spans 15 amino acids. Comment on this clonotype: What it binds is unknown.

Study outcomes and limitations: The blood repertoire included most of the expanded thyroid clonotypes above 0.001.

There were TCR beta CDR3 regions amplified from RNA transcripts. In the first-round RT-PCR of the TCR CDR3, the HTBI primer set was used. TCRdb fed the multiplex PCR reads into MiXCR, producing one record per CDR3 protein. The repertoire holds a few hundred thousand distinct CDR3 sequences, with around 17% as singletons. This receptor was obtained from a man aged 35-49 years with Graves' hyperthyroidism. The J gene is TRBJ2-6, the V gene TRBV5-1; D is undetermined. Material for sequencing was blood. CDR3 sequence reads: CASSFVGSGANVLTF. The DNA for the CDR3 is TGCGCCAGCAGCTTCGTTGGCTCTGGGGCCAACGTCCTGACTTTC. The variable domain in full, completed from reference TRBV5-1 and TRBJ2-6, reads KAGVTQTPRYLIKTRGQQVTLSCSPISGHRSVSWYQQTPGQGLQFLFEYFSETQRNKGNFPGRFSGRQFSNSRSEMNVSTLELGDSALYLCASSFVGSGANVLTFGAGSRLTVL.